The sequence of this T cell receptor beta chain was determined in a study of PD-1 blockade in classical Hodgkin lymphoma (TCRdb year 2020). A note on the overall study: Nivolumab dosing was 3 mg/kg intravenously every 2 weeks, continuing until either disease progression or unacceptable toxicity. The study used TCR beta sequencing and CyTOF to define a peripheral blood immune signature of response to PD-1 blockade in classical Hodgkin lymphoma.

The time point label of this sample denotes: cycle 2 day 1 (C2D1) of nivolumab. Every trial patient had relapsed after autologous stem cell transplantation, and cohorts A, B and C differed in prior brentuximab vedotin exposure. A total of fewer than 65 patients with relapsed/refractory classical Hodgkin lymphoma made up the trial cohort, and each patient's best overall response was complete response, partial response or progressive disease. In the multi-cohort phase II CheckMate 205 trial, trial patients received single-agent nivolumab. An independent review committee assessed best overall response using the 2007 International Working Group response criteria. Trial PBMCs were collected just before the start of nivolumab (C1D1) and during therapy at cycle 2 day 1 and cycle 4 day 1. After peripheral blood was drawn into 8 mL Vacutainer Cell Preparation Tubes, PBMCs were isolated by centrifugation and then cryopreserved.

Genomic DNA was extracted with the Qiagen DNeasy kit from unsorted PBMCs and from negatively selected CD4+ and CD8+ fractions. TCR beta CDR3 regions were subjected to amplification by immunoSEQ multiplex PCR with primers that anneal to V and J segments. A synthetic immune receptor repertoire was used to minimize amplification bias, and remaining bias was computationally removed after sequencing. In the authors' own workflow: Repertoire diversity was quantified as the Shannon entropy index using custom Python scripts. The unsorted, CD4+ and CD8+ repertoires were each analyzed separately, with the exception of combined analyses, where CD4+ and CD8+ sequences were merged in silico. Clonal expansion was defined as at least a 2-fold frequency increase after treatment relative to C1D1, with a pseudocount of 0.5 for undetected baseline clones. Singleton clones were defined as clones with 0 or 1 copy at C1D1, and non-singleton clones were defined as clones with 2 or more copies. Clones expanded in unsorted samples were labelled as CD4+, CD8+ or unknown by matching protein sequences in sorted samples from the same patient. Wilcoxon tests on paired samples were used to test diversity changes from C1D1 to C4D1. TCRdb provides this immuneACCESS table in a form limited to in-frame rearrangements. Some clones are lacking; in checked studies, under half of them reflect an unresolved V gene, and why the rest are absent is not known. D and trimming were read from the DNA, whereas the V and J calls and clone size are those reported in that table. Within this sample are 50,000 to 65,000 clones, with roughly 90% of them counted one time only. 8.5% to 12% of the sample comes from the top ten.

What the research found in general, with its limitations: CD4+ but not CD8+ TCR diversity rose significantly by C4D1 (p=0.0027 vs p=0.16), most apparent in complete responders (p=0.02). Trial patients achieving complete response had baseline diversity similar to newly diagnosed patients, whereas partial responders and progressors had significantly lower diversity. The study covered only a single clinical trial cohort, and the causes of the repertoire differences, possibly disease activity or prior therapy, were still not defined. Diversity was lower in patients who began nivolumab less than 1 year after ASCT, so these patients were left out of later analyses to avoid confounding by immune reconstitution. Baseline TCR diversity was reported as lower in newly diagnosed patients than in healthy donors, and lower still in relapsed/refractory patients.

About this clone itself: The specificity of this receptor is unknown. No quality values exist for individual bases; no much larger clone is one base distant.

The cysteine opens and the phenylalanine closes a CDR3 of 15 amino acids. Here the CDR3 DNA is all that survives: 45 bases in frame from base 1. V is pruned by 6 bases and J by 5 bases, leaving 7 bases of the junction without a gene match. CDR1 is given as WSHSY and CDR2 as SAAADI, both from the germline V gene. This TCR derives from a human donor with classical Hodgkin lymphoma. The specimen was peripheral blood mononuclear cells (PBMCs), collected before the second cycle of nivolumab. In this chain, TRBV10-2 is recombined with TRBJ2-2, and TRBD1 matches 9 of the central bases. The CDR3 amino acid sequence is: CASRGGQGRTGELFF. The nucleotide sequence is TGCGCCAGCAGGGGGGGACAGGGTCGTACCGGGGAGCTGTTTTTT.